What follows is one T cell receptor (beta chain) and its context. The antigen is not known. Sequenced by immunoSEQ multiplex PCR; TCRdb stores in-frame clones only, minus some. The repertoire consists of 54,000 or so clones, with around four fifths occurring once and the leading ten covering about an eighth. These data come from a study of T cells in tumors after PD-1 blockade. On the study more broadly: Excluded were patients with checkpoint blockade, immunosuppressants, or radiotherapy or other anti-cancer therapy within 4 weeks. Patients received pembrolizumab 200 mg every 3 weeks or cemiplimab 350 mg every 2 weeks. A subset received ongoing vismodegib 150 mg daily alongside anti-PD-1 therapy. Study conclusions and caveats: Around 45% of tumor TCR clonotypes were also found in blood.

This CDR3 region has 15 residues. Germline CDR1 reads KGHSH; CDR2 reads LQKENI. The V gene lost 4 bases and the J gene lost 5 bases, with 17 bases spanning the gap. The rearrangement joins TRBV18 to TRBJ1-1; D may be TRBD1 (6 bases). This clonotype originated in a human donor with basal cell carcinoma. The starting material was PBMCs, obtained before anti-PD-1 treatment. CDR3 coding DNA: TGTGCCAGCTCACAGGGGGGAACCTCGGGGACTGAAGCTTTCTTT. Amino acids: CASSQGGTSGTEAFF.